The entry below describes one TCR beta chain. This clonotype was recorded a few times. Its antigen remains undetermined. Base qualities are not recorded, but no much larger clone differs from it by a single base. The sample's treatment or condition label is to be understood as: live attenuated yellow fever vaccine strain. At every blood-draw timepoint, two biological replicates of bulk PBMCs were collected. PBMCs were isolated from peripheral blood using a standard Ficoll-Paque protocol. TriZol was used to extract RNA from bulk PBMCs, CD4 and CD8 fractions, and dextramer-positive and dextramer-negative fractions. Sequenced on an Illumina NovaSeq 6000. Synthesis of TCR cDNA relied on 5'RACE template switching, a step that introduced a universal primer site along with unique molecular identifiers. cDNA synthesis was primed from both the TCR alpha and TCR beta constant segments. Library amplification involved two PCR steps, and the second step added sample barcodes and sequencing adapters. Sequencing of the libraries was done on either Illumina HiSeq 2500 (2x100 bp) or NovaSeq (2x150 bp). As for the authors' bioinformatics: MIGEC was used to demultiplex reads and collapse the reads into UMI consensus sequences, and MiXCR was used for V(D)J alignment. Vaccine-responding clonotypes were identified with edgeR using replicate PBMC samples, with FDR below 0.01 and a log2 fold change above 5 up to day 15 being required. CD4 or CD8 identity was assigned to each bulk clonotype according to whether the clonotype was present at higher abundance in the sequenced CD4 repertoire or the sequenced CD8 repertoire. TCRdb itself trimmed the public reads at Q25 with fastp, ran MiXCR and retained productive beta chains. Each entry merges the rows of one CDR3 protein and shows their most common DNA and genes. TCRdb's processing, not the study's, gives the V and J calls here. This sample gives a few hundred thousand distinct CDR3 sequences in total; about 4% of them show up just once. In total, the top ten clones hold under 30% of the sample.

This sample was included in a study of T cells after yellow fever vaccination (dated by TCRdb to about 2019). Broadly, across the study: Libraries from fractions with low cell numbers were prepared with the SMART-Seq v4 Ultra Low Input RNA kit. Two healthy male donors, one aged 18 to 30 and one aged 30 to 40 years, made up the cohort. To follow T-cell clones before and after primary and booster YFV17D yellow fever vaccination, bulk TCR alpha and beta repertoires were sequenced over time. Bulk PBMC replicates and cell subsets were isolated from blood drawn at multiple timepoints before and after both primary and secondary immunization. Broad study findings and their caveats: A small share of clonotypes occurred in both CD4 and CD8 compartments, likely arising from convergent recombination. After the booster, most clones that had expanded after primary vaccination were detected again (approximately 97% of CD4 and around 88% of CD8), suggesting broad maintenance of memory. Compared with the primary T-cell response, the secondary T-cell response was faster but weaker, reaching its peak on day 5 rather than on day 15. Because abundant contaminating clonotypes from the bulk population could be contained in FACS-sorted repertoires, computational filtering was required. Because the study included only a couple of donors, the extent to which the findings can be generalized is limited.

CDR1 and CDR2 are read off the germline V gene as MGHDK and SYGVNS. The CDR3 sequence holds 18 residues, the cysteine and phenylalanine included. Only the CDR3 portion is preserved as DNA: 54 bases, with reading frame beginning at the first base. V lost 2 bases and J lost 6 bases, and the count of bases not matched to a germline gene is 17. This sequence uses TRBV25-1 and TRBJ1-2, and 8 junction bases match TRBD1. Sequenced here: PBMCs, sampled 5 days after the yellow fever booster vaccination. The receptor's source is a man between 18 and 35 years old who received the YFV17D yellow fever vaccine. The nucleotides are TGTGCCAGCAGTGAAGGGATGGTGGACAGGGAGAGACTAGATGGCTACACCTTC. The resulting protein is CASSEGMVDRERLDGYTF.